Listed here are 28 T cell receptor beta chains from one sample, sequenced in a study of blood T cell repertoires in COVID-19. Clones were sequenced by immunoSEQ multiplex PCR, and TCRdb holds only the in-frame ones, with some missing. The profile shows approximately 490,000 clones, around 90% of them singletons. The sample taken for sequencing was PBMCs or T cells enriched from blood (not recorded which). The receptors shown here come from a woman aged 18-29 years who had recovered from COVID-19.

The V and J genes are TRBV5-1 and TRBJ2-7, with D perhaps matching TRBD2 (5 bases). Germline-derived CDR1 and CDR2 are SGHRS and YFSETQ. The V end lost 4 bases, the J end lost 2 bases, and 16 bases lay between the germline ends. The CDR3 length is 15 residues. As DNA, the CDR3 is TGCGCCAGCAGCACCGGGGTTTTACCCACCTACGAGCAGTACTTC. Translating it yields CASSTGVLPTYEQYF.

This clone was observed a few times. This sequence joins TRBV6-1 and TRBJ1-4; the D gene is possibly TRBD1 (6 bases). Germline loops: CDR1 MNHNS, CDR2 SASEGT. Trimming removed 4 bases from V and 5 bases from J, with 17 bases in between. The CDR3 is 16 residues long. The CDR3 loop is CASSARRGGANEKLFF. In nucleotides, the CDR3 is TGTGCCAGCAGTGCGCGGAGGGGGGGGGCCAATGAAAAACTGTTTTTT.

The V and J genes are TRBV19 and TRBJ1-2; 11 bases are shared with TRBD1. This CDR3 has 16 residues. Germline CDR1 LNHDA, CDR2 SQIVND (reference sequence). Germline trimming cut 4 bases from V and 2 bases from J; bases unmatched to any gene: 6. CDR3 sequence (DNA): TGTGCCAGTAGTAGGACCGGACAGGGGGCCAACTATGGCTACACCTTC. This codes for CASSRTGQGANYGYTF. The full variable domain, its missing parts supplied by reference TRBV19 and TRBJ1-2, is DGGITQSPKYLFRKEGQNVTLSCEQNLNHDAMYWYRQDPGQGLRLIYYSQIVNDFQKGDIAEGYSVSREKKESFPLTVTSAQKNPTAFYLCASSRTGQGANYGYTFGSGTRLTVV.

The gene calls are TRBV19 and TRBJ1-1, with TRBD1 identical over 7 bases. The length of the CDR3 is 12 residues. Germline CDR1 reads LNHDA; CDR2 reads SQIVND (reference sequence). CDR3 nucleotide sequence: TGTGAGTCGACAGGGACGAACACTGAAGCTTTCTTT. Encoded protein: CESTGTNTEAFF.

The chain is built from TRBV6-4 and TRBJ1-2; 8 bases line up with TRBD1. Germline V gene data show CDR1 as MRHNA and CDR2 as SNTAGT. CDR3 length: 15 residues. The J segment lost 5 bases and the V segment lost 0 bases, leaving 5 bases of the junction unmatched. Written as DNA, the CDR3 is TGTGCCAGCAGTGACTCGCCAGGGGGCATGTATGGCTACACCTTC. Translated: CASSDSPGGMYGYTF.

The chain employs TRBV28 and TRBJ1-2; TRBD1 matches at 9 bases. This CDR3 region has 16 residues. From germline, CDR1 is MDHEN and CDR2 SYDVKM. V shed 5 bases, J shed 6 bases, and the junction held 13 bases outside the gene matches. This CDR3 reads CASSVLTGTGRNGYTF. DNA for the CDR3: TGTGCCAGCAGTGTACTAACCGGGACAGGGCGTAATGGCTACACCTTC.

This sequence joins TRBV2 and TRBJ1-6; D not resolved. V dropped 0 bases and J dropped 2 bases, with 8 bases sitting between them. The CDR3 is 16 residues long. Germline loops: CDR1 SNHLY, CDR2 FYNNEI. CDR3 sequence: CASSEAPGPYNSPLHF. Written as DNA, the CDR3 is TGTGCCAGCAGTGAAGCGCCGGGTCCCTATAATTCACCCCTCCACTTT.

This clone was found once. This sequence joins TRBV5-5 and TRBJ2-2; D remains unclear. Trimming stripped 4 bases from V and 5 bases from J, with 12 bases between. This CDR3 comprises 14 residues. Germline V gives CDR1 SGHKS, CDR2 YYEKEE (reference sequence). In DNA, the CDR3 is TGTGCCAGCAGCACCCCAAAGCGAACCGGGGAGCTGTTTTTT. Its protein is CASSTPKRTGELFF.

The CDR3, as DNA: TGCAGTGCTAGAGAGGCGGGGGGCCAGTTCTTC. As protein: CSAREAGGQFF. The chain employs TRBV20-1 and TRBJ2-1; 8 bases map to TRBD2. V dropped 0 bases and J dropped 13; count of bases not matched to a gene: 2. The CDR3 covers 11 residues. Germline CDR1 reads DFQATT; CDR2 reads SNEGSKA (reference sequence).

The chain links TRBV5-4 to TRBJ2-7, with 14 bases fitting TRBD2. V gave up 3 bases and J gave up 4 bases; unmatched junction bases: 6. Germline values: CDR1 SGHNT, CDR2 YYREEE (reference sequence). The CDR3 runs to 16 residues. This CDR3 is CASSSRTSGGLYEQYF. CDR3 DNA: TGTGCCAGCAGCTCGCGGACTAGCGGGGGGTTATACGAGCAGTACTTC.

The J gene is TRBJ1-3, the V gene TRBV19, with 8 bases fitting TRBD1. Germline V lookup: CDR1 LNHDA, CDR2 SQIVND (reference sequence). The CDR3 has 16 amino acids. V shed 4 bases and J 0 bases; nucleotides not matched to a gene: 5. The CDR3 loop is CASSTGTGYSGNTIYF. CDR3 sequence (DNA): TGTGCCAGTAGTACCGGGACAGGCTACTCTGGAAACACCATATATTTT.

This chain joins TRBV6-1 and TRBJ1-6, with a possible D match to TRBD1 (5 bases). The V gene lost 3 bases and the J gene lost 10 bases, with 10 bases spanning the gap. Germline CDR1 reads MNHNS; CDR2 reads SASEGT. The CDR3 runs to 13 residues. The DNA for the CDR3 is TGTGCCAGCAGTGAGCTCAGGGTATCACCCCTCCACTTT. Translating gives CASSELRVSPLHF.

J is TRBJ1-1 and V is TRBV28, with TRBD1 matching over 7 bases. The V segment lost 5 bases and the J segment 0 bases; nucleotides outside the gene matches: 9. CDR1 and CDR2 (germline): MDHEN, SYDVKM. The CDR3 runs 16 residues. The CDR3 bases are TGTGCCAGCAGTGCCCACAGGGGACTCCTGAACACTGAAGCTTTCTTT. Encoded protein: CASSAHRGLLNTEAFF. Using reference TRBV28 and TRBJ1-1 for the parts outside the CDR3, the full variable domain is DVKVTQSSRYLVKRTGEKVFLECVQDMDHENMFWYRQDPGLGLRLIYFSYDVKMKEKGDIPEGYSVSREKKERFSLILESASTNQTSMYLCASSAHRGLLNTEAFFGQGTRLTVV.

V gene TRBV28 combines with J gene TRBJ1-1; the D is unclear. The germline V gene encodes CDR1 MDHEN and CDR2 SYDVKM. The ends were cut back, 2 bases at V and 8 bases at J, with 18 bases in the middle. CDR3 length equals 15 residues. The CDR3 DNA reads as TGTGCCAGCAGTTTAATATCTCTTTCAGCGTCAGAAGCTTTCTTT. Translating gives CASSLISLSASEAFF.

Regarding this clone: Other nucleotide sequences from this sample produce the same CDR3. The rearrangement joins TRBV12-3 or TRBV12-4 to TRBJ1-1; D possibly corresponds to TRBD1 (5 bases). Trimming pared 5 bases from V and 4 bases from J, leaving 11 bases between. The CDR3 has 13 residues. Here the CDR3 DNA reads TGTGCCAGCAGTCCCCCGGGGGGCACTGAAGCTTTCTTT. This gives the protein CASSPPGGTEAFF.

This clone was seen more than once but under ten times. The V gene is TRBV7-2, the J gene TRBJ1-5, with D tentatively TRBD1 (6 bases). The V and J ends lost 2 bases and 9 bases respectively, with 20 bases between them. CDR1 and CDR2 (germline): SGHTA, FQGNSA. The length of the CDR3 is 16 residues. The CDR3 DNA reads as TGTGCCAGCAGCTTACCGCCTTTAGGGGGTCCTACGCCCCAGCATTTT. This translates into CASSLPPLGGPTPQHF.

This clone was detected once. The V gene is TRBV15, the J gene TRBJ2-3, with D perhaps TRBD2 (7 bases). CDR1 and CDR2 (germline): LNHNV, YYDKDF (reference sequence). The CDR3 covers 19 residues. Trimming pared 1 base from V and 2 bases from J, leaving 22 bases between. CDR3 amino acids: CATSRASPLRGPDTDTQYF. CDR3 DNA: TGTGCCACCAGCAGAGCCTCCCCCCTGCGGGGGCCTGACACAGATACGCAGTATTTT.

This clone was seen only once. This chain links TRBV3-1 (or the pseudogene TRBV3-2) with TRBJ2-5; TRBD1 aligns across 8 bases. The germline CDR1 and CDR2 sequences are LGHDT and YNNKEL (reference sequence). The CDR3 has 14 amino acids. V lost 4 bases to trimming and J lost 9 bases; unmatched junction nucleotides: 10. Here the CDR3 reads CASSPGQGTWSQYF. CDR3 nucleotides: TGTGCCAGCAGCCCAGGACAGGGTACTTGGTCCCAGTACTTC.

In its sample, this clone was seen a few times. This sequence joins TRBV19 and TRBJ1-6; D unresolved. Germline CDR1 LNHDA, CDR2 SQIVND (reference sequence). V dropped 5 bases and J dropped 8 bases, with 10 bases sitting between them. This CDR3 comprises 13 residues. This CDR3 is CASSVGGDSPLHF. The CDR3 DNA reads TGTGCCAGTAGTGTGGGAGGAGATTCACCCCTCCACTTT. Full variable domain (outside the CDR3, taken from reference TRBV19 and TRBJ1-6): DGGITQSPKYLFRKEGQNVTLSCEQNLNHDAMYWYRQDPGQGLRLIYYSQIVNDFQKGDIAEGYSVSREKKESFPLTVTSAQKNPTAFYLCASSVGGDSPLHFGNGTRLTVT.

The CDR3 loop reads CASTIASSAEAFF. CDR3 coding DNA: TGTGCCAGCACCATCGCCTCGAGCGCTGAAGCTTTCTTT. The chain recombines TRBV12-3 or TRBV12-4 with TRBJ1-1; D is unclear. This CDR3 comprises 13 residues. Trimming took off 7 bases at V and 6 bases at J, with 15 bases between the two ends.

The CDR3: CASSRSSGVTDTQYF. The CDR3 nucleotides are TGTGCCAGCAGCCGAAGCAGCGGAGTCACAGATACGCAGTATTTT. V is TRBV7-9 and J is TRBJ2-3; D perhaps matches TRBD2 (5 bases). Trimming removed 5 bases from V and 2 bases from J, with 14 bases in between. Germline V CDR1 and CDR2: SEHNR, FQNEAQ (reference sequence). This CDR3 spans 15 amino acids.

The CDR3 region is CASSSSDEQYF. The CDR3 coding sequence is TGTGCCAGCAGCTCTAGTGACGAGCAGTACTTC. This chain links TRBV5-6 with TRBJ2-7; D uncertain. Per the germline V gene, CDR1 is SGHDT and CDR2 is YYEEEE. Trimming cost V 3 bases and J 5 bases, with 6 bases left between them. This CDR3 spans 11 amino acids.

The CDR3 loop is CASSPQPDNQPQHF. The CDR3 DNA reads TGTGCCAGCTCACCACAGCCTGACAATCAGCCCCAGCATTTT. The chain joins TRBV18 to TRBJ1-5; no reliable D call. Trimming took off 1 base at V and 3 bases at J, with 7 bases between the two ends. The CDR3 is 14 residues long. From germline, CDR1 is KGHSH and CDR2 LQKENI.

The chain joins TRBV7-6 to TRBJ1-5; D unresolved. Trimming stripped 1 base from V and 8 bases from J, with 9 bases between. Per the germline V gene, CDR1 is SGHVS and CDR2 is FNYEAQ. This CDR3 has 13 amino acids. The CDR3 is CASSLEPTEPQHF. CDR3 coding DNA: TGTGCCAGCAGCTTAGAGCCCACAGAGCCCCAGCATTTT.

This clone was seen a single time. CDR3: CAFTETYGYTF. CDR3 nucleotide sequence: TGTGCCTTTACAGAGACCTATGGCTACACCTTC. This rearrangement joins TRBV30 to TRBJ1-2; D is uncertain. CDR1 is GTSNPN, CDR2 SVGIG, per germline (reference sequence). CDR3 size: 11 residues. V gave up 7 bases and J gave up 4 bases, with 10 bases separating them.

The chain recombines TRBV18 with TRBJ2-4; 10 positions agree with TRBD1. Germline CDR1 and CDR2: KGHSH and LQKENI. V shed 3 bases and J 7 bases; nucleotides not matched to a gene: 6. The CDR3 sequence is 15 residues long. The chain's CDR3 is CASSPSRDRGNIQYF. Written as DNA, the CDR3 is TGTGCCAGCTCACCCTCGCGGGACAGGGGTAACATTCAGTACTTC.

The genes are TRBV28 and TRBJ1-4; 8 bases agree with TRBD1. The CDR3 covers 14 residues. Germline V gene lookup returns CDR1 MDHEN and CDR2 SYDVKM. Trimming removed 5 bases from V and 8 bases from J; junction bases left unmatched: 7. This chain's CDR3 is CASSPRQGSEKLFF. For the CDR3, the DNA is TGTGCCAGCAGTCCACGACAGGGGAGCGAAAAACTGTTTTTT.

V usage is TRBV5-1 and J usage is TRBJ2-1; D is possibly TRBD2 (6 bases). From germline, CDR1 is SGHRS and CDR2 YFSETQ. This CDR3 contains 17 residues. The V and J ends lost 4 bases and 5 bases respectively, with 22 bases between them. The CDR3 is CASSRTGTFGEDNEQFF. The CDR3 nucleotides read TGCGCCAGCAGCCGAACCGGGACGTTTGGGGAGGACAATGAGCAGTTCTTC.